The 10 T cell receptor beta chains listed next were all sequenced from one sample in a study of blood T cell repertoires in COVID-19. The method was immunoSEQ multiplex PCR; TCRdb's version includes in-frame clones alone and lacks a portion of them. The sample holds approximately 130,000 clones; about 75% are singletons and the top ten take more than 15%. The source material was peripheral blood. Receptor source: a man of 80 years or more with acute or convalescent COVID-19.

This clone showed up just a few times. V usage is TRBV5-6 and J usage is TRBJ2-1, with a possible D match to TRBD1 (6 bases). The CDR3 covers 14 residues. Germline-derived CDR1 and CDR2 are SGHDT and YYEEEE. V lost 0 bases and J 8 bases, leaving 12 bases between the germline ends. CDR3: CASSLGGPLHEQFF. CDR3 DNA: TGTGCCAGCAGCTTGGGGGGGCCTCTTCATGAGCAGTTCTTC.

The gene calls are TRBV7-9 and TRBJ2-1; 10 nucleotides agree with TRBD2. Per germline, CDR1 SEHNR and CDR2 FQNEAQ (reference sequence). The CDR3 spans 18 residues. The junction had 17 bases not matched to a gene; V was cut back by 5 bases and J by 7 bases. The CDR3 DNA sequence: TGTGCCAGCAGCCCGCCGTTGAGCGGGGGGGCCCTTGGTAATGAGCAGTTCTTC. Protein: CASSPPLSGGALGNEQFF.

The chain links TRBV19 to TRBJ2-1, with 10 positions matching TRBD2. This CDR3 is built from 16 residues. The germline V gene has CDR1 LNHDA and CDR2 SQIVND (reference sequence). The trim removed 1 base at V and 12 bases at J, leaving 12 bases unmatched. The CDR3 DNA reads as TGTGCCAGTAGTATAGGAGGGAGCGGGGGGGCCGAGGGGCAGTTCTTC. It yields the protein CASSIGGSGGAEGQFF.

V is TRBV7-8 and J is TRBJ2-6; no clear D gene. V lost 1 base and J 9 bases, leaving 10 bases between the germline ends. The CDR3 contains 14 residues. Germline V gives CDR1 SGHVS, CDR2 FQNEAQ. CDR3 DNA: TGTGCCAGCAGCTTAGGAGGCAGATACAACGTCCTGACTTTC. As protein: CASSLGGRYNVLTF.

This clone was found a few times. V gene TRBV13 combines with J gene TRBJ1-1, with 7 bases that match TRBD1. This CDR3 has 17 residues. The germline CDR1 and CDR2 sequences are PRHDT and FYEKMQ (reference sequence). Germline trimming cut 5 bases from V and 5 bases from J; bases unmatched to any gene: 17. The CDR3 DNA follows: TGTGCCAGCAGCGACACAGGGGTCTGGGCCCCTGATACTGAAGCTTTCTTT. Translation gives CASSDTGVWAPDTEAFF.

This CDR3 is CASSQGGVHQPQHF. DNA of the CDR3: TGTGCCAGCAGTCAGGGGGGAGTCCATCAGCCCCAGCATTTT. The chain has TRBV6-5 and TRBJ1-5; 7 bases agree with TRBD1. From germline, CDR1 is MNHEY and CDR2 SVGAGI. This CDR3 contains 14 residues. V lost 5 bases, J lost 5 bases, and 6 bases stayed unmatched.

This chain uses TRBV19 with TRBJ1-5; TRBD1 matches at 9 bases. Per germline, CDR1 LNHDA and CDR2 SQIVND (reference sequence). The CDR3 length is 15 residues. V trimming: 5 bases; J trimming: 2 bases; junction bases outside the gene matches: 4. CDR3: CASSLTGGGNQPQHF. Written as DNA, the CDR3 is TGTGCCAGTAGTCTGACAGGGGGGGGCAATCAGCCCCAGCATTTT.

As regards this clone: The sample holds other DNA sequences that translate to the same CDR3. CDR3 in amino acids: CASSMRGSYEQYF. Here the CDR3 DNA reads TGTGCCAGTAGTATGCGGGGATCCTACGAGCAGTACTTC. The V gene is TRBV19, the J gene TRBJ2-7; D is perhaps TRBD2 (6 bases). CDR3 length equals 13 residues. Germline V gene data show CDR1 as LNHDA and CDR2 as SQIVND (reference sequence). Trimming took off 3 bases at V and 1 base at J, with 7 bases between the two ends.

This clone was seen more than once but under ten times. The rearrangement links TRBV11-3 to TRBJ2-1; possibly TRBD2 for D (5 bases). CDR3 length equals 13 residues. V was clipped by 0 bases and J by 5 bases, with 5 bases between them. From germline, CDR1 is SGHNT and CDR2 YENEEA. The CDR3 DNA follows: TGTGCCAGCAGCTTAGACGGGAACAATGAGCAGTTCTTC. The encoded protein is CASSLDGNNEQFF.

The CDR3 DNA reads as TGTGCCAGCACCCTAAGGGGAAGCGAGCAGTACTTC. Translated: CASTLRGSEQYF. The chain combines TRBV11-2 with TRBJ2-7, with D possibly TRBD1 on 5 matching bases. Trimming removed 7 bases at V and 6 bases at J, with 13 bases between. The CDR3 sequence is 12 residues long. Germline V gives CDR1 SGHAT, CDR2 FQNNGV.